This passage covers 15 T cell receptor beta chains from one sample sequenced in a study of blood T cells in healthy people across ages. Sample-barcoded 5' priming and a J-beta primer mix drove a second PCR of about 6 to 12 cycles. Each CDR3 protein is one row after TCRdb ran MiXCR on the 5' RACE reads. The sample yields over a million distinct CDR3 sequences, 40% to 50% seen once. The sequencing sample was made of blood. These receptors were taken from a woman aged 60 to 75 in good health.

This clonotype has only a few counts. The chain links TRBV27 to TRBJ2-5, with no clear D. Deletions cut 3 bases from V and 11 bases from J, with 10 bases between. Germline CDR1 and CDR2: MNHEY and SMNVEV (reference sequence). The CDR3 is made up of 11 amino acids. In DNA, the CDR3 is TGTGCCAGCAGTTTCGTGAATGAGCAGTACTTC. It is translated as CASSFVNEQYF.

This chain uses TRBV14 with TRBJ2-3, with D maybe TRBD2 (6 bases). Deletions cut 1 base from V and 3 bases from J, with 20 bases between. Germline loops: CDR1 SGHDN, CDR2 FVKESK. This CDR3 has 18 residues. The CDR3 region has the DNA TGTGCCAGCAGCCAAGCCCGGCAGCGGGTAGAAGAAACAGATACGCAGTATTTT. Protein product: CASSQARQRVEETDTQYF.

This clonotype was seen a handful of times. The chain is built from TRBV10-3 and TRBJ2-1; the D call may be TRBD1 or TRBD2 (5 bases each). Trimming removed 11 bases at V and 7 bases at J, with 15 bases between. Germline CDR1 ENHRY, CDR2 SYGVKD. This CDR3 contains 12 residues. CDR3 residues: CARGQGPNEQFF. As DNA, the CDR3 is TGTGCCCGAGGGCAGGGACCGAATGAGCAGTTCTTC.

The chain has TRBV12-3 or TRBV12-4 and TRBJ2-3, with D perhaps matching TRBD1 or TRBD2 (5 bases each). The CDR3 covers 14 residues. The V gene lost 3 bases and the J gene lost 1 base, with 8 bases spanning the gap. The CDR3, as DNA: TGTGCCAGCAGTTTTGAGGGACGCACAGATACGCAGTATTTT. It translates to CASSFEGRTDTQYF.

Only one count was recorded for this clonotype. The gene calls are TRBV9 and TRBJ2-2; perhaps D is TRBD1 or TRBD2 (5 bases each). Trimming pared 10 bases from V and 5 bases from J, leaving 12 bases between. This CDR3 contains 12 residues. CDR1 SGDLS and CDR2 YYNGEE come from the germline V gene. CDR3 loop: CASQRGTGELFF. CDR3 bases: TGTGCCTCTCAGAGGGGTACCGGGGAGCTGTTTTTT. The full variable domain, its missing parts supplied by reference TRBV9 and TRBJ2-2, is DSGVTQTPKHLITATGQRVTLRCSPRSGDLSVYWYQQSLDQGLQFLIQYYNGEERAKGNILERFSAQQFPDLHSELNLSSLELGDSALYFCASQRGTGELFFGEGSRLTVL.

The chain carries TRBV18 and TRBJ2-3; maybe TRBD2 (5 bases). This CDR3 has 14 amino acids. In germline, CDR1 is KGHSH, CDR2 LQKENI. Trimming removed 4 bases from V and 0 bases from J, with 8 bases in between. The CDR3 region is CASSRRESTDTQYF. DNA of the CDR3: TGTGCCAGCTCACGACGGGAAAGCACAGATACGCAGTATTTT.

Worth noting for this clonotype: At one of its ends the junction is not consistent with the germline gene, which may arise from a read error. V and J are TRBV28 and TRBJ2-1; 7 nucleotides line up with TRBD1. The length of the CDR3 is 14 residues. Germline CDR1 MDHEN, CDR2 SYDVKM. CDR3 sequence: CASTAGGSYNEQFF. CDR3 DNA sequence: TGCGCCAGCACAGCAGGGGGCTCCTACAATGAGCAGTTCTTC.

This clonotype was found a few times. The chain employs TRBV29-1 and TRBJ2-2, with 14 positions matching TRBD2. This CDR3 contains 15 residues. Germline assignment: CDR1 SQVTM and CDR2 ANQGSEA. V dropped 7 bases and J dropped 5; count of bases not matched to a gene: 6. The CDR3 is CSAGTSGSGTGELFF. The CDR3 DNA sequence: TGCAGCGCCGGGACTAGCGGGAGTGGGACCGGGGAGCTGTTTTTT.

V usage is TRBV6-5 and J usage is TRBJ1-1; D might be TRBD1 (5 bases). CDR1 is MNHEY and CDR2 is SVGAGI in the germline V gene. V shed 1 base and J shed 5 bases, with 26 bases lying between them. The CDR3 sequence is 19 residues long. CDR3 loop: CASSYYLPTEFGAKTEAFF. The CDR3 coding sequence is TGTGCCAGCAGTTACTATCTACCTACCGAGTTCGGGGCTAAGACTGAAGCTTTCTTT.

This clonotype has just a few counts. The chain recombines TRBV29-1 with TRBJ2-3; 11 bases are a match to TRBD1. The CDR3 totals 15 residues. Germline-derived CDR1 and CDR2 are SQVTM and ANQGSEA. V lost 5 bases to trimming and J lost 5 bases; unmatched junction nucleotides: 9. CDR3 DNA sequence: TGCAGCGTTCGATACGGACAGGGGGCCGTAGATACGCAGTATTTT. Translated, it gives CSVRYGQGAVDTQYF.

The chain is built from TRBV27 and TRBJ2-7; no clear D. CDR3 length: 14 amino acids. The germline CDR1 and CDR2 sequences are MNHEY and SMNVEV (reference sequence). Trimming stripped 2 bases from V and 0 bases from J, with 8 bases between. The CDR3: CASSLRSSSYEQYF. CDR3 nucleotides: TGTGCCAGCAGTTTAAGGAGTAGCTCCTACGAGCAGTACTTC.

This rearrangement joins TRBV7-3 to TRBJ2-7, with 10 bases aligning to TRBD1. V lost 7 bases, J lost 5 bases, and 17 bases stayed unmatched. The CDR3 contains 17 residues. From germline, CDR1 is SGHTA and CDR2 FQGTGA. The CDR3 coding sequence is TGTGCCAGCACACTCGATCTCGACAGGGGGCCAAGCGACGAGCAGTACTTC. Encoded protein: CASTLDLDRGPSDEQYF.

Only a few counts were recorded for this clonotype. This sequence joins TRBV11-2 and TRBJ2-7; D unresolved. Germline V gene sequence: CDR1 SGHAT, CDR2 FQNNGV. The CDR3 runs to 16 residues. Trimming removed 5 bases from V and 1 base from J, with 18 bases in between. The CDR3 reads CASSPIARTDSYEQYF. The CDR3 DNA reads as TGTGCCAGCAGCCCGATCGCCCGGACGGATTCCTACGAGCAGTACTTC.

The chain links TRBV29-1 to TRBJ2-5; D unclear. Trimming took 1 base from V and 5 from J, leaving 11 bases between them. The CDR3 runs 13 residues. CDR1 and CDR2 (germline): SQVTM, ANQGSEA. The CDR3 loop reads CSVEVGVWETQYF. As DNA, the CDR3 is TGCAGCGTTGAAGTTGGGGTTTGGGAGACCCAGTACTTC.

The chain employs TRBV30 and TRBJ2-5; unclear D gene. The DNA matches TRBJ2-7 better at its end, which makes the J call doubtful. The germline V gene has CDR1 GTSNPN and CDR2 SVGIG (reference sequence). This CDR3 is 12 amino acids long. DNA for the CDR3: TGTGCCTGGAGGCACGGTACCTACGAGCAGTACTTC. Its protein is CAWRHGTYEQYF.